The rows below give T cell receptor beta chains drawn from one sample of a study of response to subunit inactivated influenza vaccine. TCRdb passed the RT-PCR reads through MiXCR, listing each CDR3 protein once. The data hold about 800,000 distinct CDR3 sequences, with around 21% observed a single time. The sequenced sample was PBMCs from blood, obtained approximately 5 days after vaccination. These receptors all stem from a man in his fifties who received an inactivated influenza vaccine. Each CDR3 is given without its conserved first and last residue.

TRBV20-1	TRBJ1-2	13	SARGQGGANYGYT
TRBV4-1	TRBJ2-7	14	ASSQVWGRTTYEQY
TRBV20-1	TRBJ2-1	12	SAVSGSLYNEQF
TRBV20-1	TRBJ2-3	12	SARRTGITDTQY
TRBV28	TRBJ2-7	14	ASSPARTVSSYEQY
TRBV24-1	TRBJ2-3	11	ATSVKGTDTQY
TRBV11-1	TRBJ2-1	12	ASSFGTSYNEQF
TRBV21-1	TRBJ2-7	8	ASPRCEQY
TRBV15	TRBJ2-4	10	ATSRTGNIQY
TRBV12-3/TRBV12-4	TRBJ2-2	14	ASSFPGLASSGELF
TRBV12-3/TRBV12-4	TRBJ2-2	13	ASRNSGGNTGELF
TRBV5-1	TRBJ2-1	12	ASTTPEGINEQF
TRBV19	TRBJ2-1	15	ASRSVRGIYSYNEQF
TRBV5-1	TRBJ2-5	13	ASSLARDIQETQY
TRBV28	TRBJ2-1	15	ASIPARGQSSYNEQF
TRBV7-2	TRBJ2-7	12	ASSSGHQSYEQY
TRBV12-3/TRBV12-4	TRBJ2-5	12	ASRPGLAGEAQY
TRBV6-2/TRBV6-3	TRBJ2-1	13	ASSYGGTRGNEQF
TRBV20-1	TRBJ2-1	11	SARDMALNEQF
TRBV29-1	TRBJ2-7	10	SVQGTEYEQY
TRBV2	TRBJ2-1	10	ASSVAPRSQF
TRBV12-3/TRBV12-4	TRBJ1-2	12	ASSLVSARSGYT
TRBV6-4	TRBJ2-5	17	ASSDCSGGGPRGGETQY
TRBV5-1	TRBJ1-2	12	ASSLDGQGAGYT
TRBV12-3/TRBV12-4	TRBJ2-1	13	ASSLVAGSRNEQF